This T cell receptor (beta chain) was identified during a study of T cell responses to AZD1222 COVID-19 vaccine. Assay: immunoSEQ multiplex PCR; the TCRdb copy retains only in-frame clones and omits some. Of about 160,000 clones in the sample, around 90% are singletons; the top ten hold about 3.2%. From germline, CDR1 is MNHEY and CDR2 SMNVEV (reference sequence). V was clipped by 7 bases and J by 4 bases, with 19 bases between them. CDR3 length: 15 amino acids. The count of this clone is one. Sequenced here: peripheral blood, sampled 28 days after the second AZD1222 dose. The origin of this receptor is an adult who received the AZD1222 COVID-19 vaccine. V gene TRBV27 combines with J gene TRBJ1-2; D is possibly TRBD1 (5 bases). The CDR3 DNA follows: TGTGCCAGCATCCCACGGGCGGACGGGACCTATGGCTACACCTTC. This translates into CASIPRADGTYGYTF.